The 9 T cell receptor beta chains below were found in one sample sequenced in a study of TIL therapy for anti-PD-1-resistant metastatic lung cancer. Time point reported: pre-treatment sample, taken before nivolumab and TIL therapy. The libraries were made with immunoSEQ v3. The assay was immunoSEQ multiplex PCR, and TCRdb's table has in-frame clones only and misses some. This sample has tens of thousands of clones; 60% to 85% occur once, and the top ten carry less than 8.5%. The source was blood, collected at baseline. Receptors originate from a person between 25 and 80 years old with non-small cell lung cancer.

This clone was found once. The chain combines TRBV19 with TRBJ1-5, with D unclear. The germline CDR1 and CDR2 sequences are LNHDA and SQIVND (reference sequence). Trimming took off 1 base at V and 2 bases at J, with 9 bases between the two ends. The CDR3 sequence is 15 residues long. The CDR3 DNA is TGTGCCAGTAGTATAGGAGGGAATGGCAATCAGCCCCAGCATTTT. It is translated as CASSIGGNGNQPQHF.

The V and J genes are TRBV11-3 and TRBJ2-5, with TRBD1 identical over 8 bases. The V segment lost 5 bases and the J segment 4 bases; nucleotides outside the gene matches: 12. In germline, CDR1 is SGHNT, CDR2 YENEEA. The CDR3 has 16 residues. The CDR3 loop is CASSPQAGGSGETQYF. CDR3 DNA: TGTGCCAGCAGCCCACAGGCAGGGGGCTCGGGAGAGACCCAGTACTTC.

The genes are TRBV5-5 and TRBJ2-2, with 8 bases lining up with TRBD2. The ends lost 4 bases at V and 3 bases at J; junction bases unmatched: 20. The CDR3 totals 20 residues. Germline V gene data show CDR1 as SGHKS and CDR2 as YYEKEE (reference sequence). DNA of the CDR3: TGTGCCAGCAGCCCCACAGGGAGCGGTGTTGCGGGAGGCTACACCGGGGAGCTGTTTTTT. This sequence encodes CASSPTGSGVAGGYTGELFF.

This clone is a singleton in its sample. This chain connects TRBV4-1 to TRBJ1-2, with D perhaps matching TRBD1 (5 bases). Per germline, CDR1 MGHRA and CDR2 YSYEKL. The CDR3 is made up of 13 amino acids. V was cut by 3 bases and J by 5 bases, with 10 bases left in between. The CDR3: CASSHREVYGYTF. The CDR3 DNA follows: TGCGCCAGCAGCCACAGGGAGGTATATGGCTACACCTTC.

The rearrangement joins TRBV9 to TRBJ2-1, with 7 bases identical to TRBD1. J lost 8 bases, V lost 3 bases, and 8 bases had no gene match. Germline values: CDR1 SGDLS, CDR2 YYNGEE. The length of the CDR3 is 14 residues. CDR3 in amino acids: CASSATGARDEQFF. Here the CDR3 DNA reads TGTGCCAGCAGCGCTACAGGGGCTCGGGATGAGCAGTTCTTC.

The genes are TRBV6-4 and TRBJ2-6; D not certain. V was cut by 4 bases and J by 3 bases, with 10 bases left in between. There are 15 residues in the CDR3. In germline, CDR1 is MRHNA, CDR2 SNTAGT. CDR3 in DNA: TGTGCCAGCAGTGTGTTGGGGAATGGGGCCAACGTCCTGACTTTC. Residues: CASSVLGNGANVLTF.

The rearrangement links TRBV28 to TRBJ1-2; D may be TRBD1 (6 bases). This CDR3 is built from 18 residues. Per germline, CDR1 MDHEN and CDR2 SYDVKM. Trimming removed 5 bases from V and 4 bases from J, with 26 bases in between. This CDR3 is CASSALSGTPLSLYGYTF. Here the CDR3 DNA reads TGTGCCAGCAGTGCACTTTCCGGGACACCACTCTCCCTCTATGGCTACACCTTC.

The rearrangement joins TRBV5-1 to TRBJ2-7; D possibly corresponds to TRBD2 (6 bases). The CDR3 spans 12 residues. V lost 6 bases to trimming and J lost 2 bases, with 9 bases between them. Per germline, CDR1 SGHRS and CDR2 YFSETQ. CDR3 amino acids: CASTAGPYEQYF. The CDR3 DNA reads as TGCGCCAGCACGGCGGGACCCTACGAGCAGTACTTC.

This chain connects TRBV5-4 to TRBJ2-3; 8 bases agree with TRBD2. Germline CDR1 and CDR2: SGHNT and YYREEE (reference sequence). This CDR3 comprises 15 residues. J was trimmed by 2 bases and V by 8 bases; bases with no gene match: 10. CDR3 nucleotides: TGTGCCAGTCACCCGGGACTAGAGACCACAGATACGCAGTATTTT. It specifies CASHPGLETTDTQYF. Full variable domain (outside the CDR3, taken from reference TRBV5-4 and TRBJ2-3): ETGVTQSPTHLIKTRGQQVTLRCSSQSGHNTVSWYQQALGQGPQFIFQYYREEENGRGNFPPRFSGLQFPNYSSELNVNALELDDSALYLCASHPGLETTDTQYFGPGTRLTVL.